This section outlines one T cell receptor (beta chain) sequence together with its context. Its matching antigen is unknown. This sample was included in a study of blood T cells in healthy people across ages. Across the whole study: About one barcoded TCR beta cDNA was captured per two T cells. Whole-study results and caveats: Among long-lived donors, naive CD4+ cells were more numerous and diversity higher than in aged donors. As age increased, TCR beta diversity per million T cells fell in a roughly linear fashion.

CDR3 size: 18 residues. CDR1 is KGHDR, CDR2 SFDVKD, per germline. V shed 5 bases, J shed 2 bases, and the junction held 13 bases outside the gene matches. Using a J-beta primer mix together with a sample-barcoded 5' primer, a second PCR was run for roughly 6 to 12 cycles. The template-switch adaptor was a 5' adaptor with 12 random nucleotides. It tagged each cDNA molecule. TCRdb recomputed calls from the 5' RACE reads with MiXCR, one row per CDR3 protein. The sample has over 1.5 million distinct CDR3 sequences, just under 50% seen once. This rearrangement joins TRBV24-1 to TRBJ2-1; TRBD1 aligns across 8 bases. This TCR derives from a woman aged 40 to 55 in good health. The source material was blood. As DNA, the CDR3 is TGTGCCACCAGTGGTGGCAGGGGGCGTCCGGAACCCTACAATGAGCAGTTCTTC. It yields the protein CATSGGRGRPEPYNEQFF.